This entry lists 14 T cell receptor beta chains sequenced from one sample in a study of CD8+ T cells in alopecia areata. Following RNA extraction, reverse transcription yielded cDNA that acted as the sequencing template. Measured with immunoSEQ multiplex PCR; TCRdb has only the in-frame clones, and not every one. The table has 75,000 to 100,000 clones, about 40% seen once. Source material: CD4+ T cells sorted from blood. Receptor source: a human donor with alopecia areata.

V and J are TRBV29-1 and TRBJ2-3; possibly TRBD1 for D (6 bases). The CDR3 covers 15 residues. Germline V gene lookup returns CDR1 SQVTM and CDR2 ANQGSEA. V shed 0 bases and J shed 2 bases, with 12 bases lying between them. This CDR3 reads CSVEEMDRYTDTQYF. The CDR3 DNA reads as TGCAGCGTTGAAGAGATGGACAGATACACAGATACGCAGTATTTT.

This clone was detected a few times. The J gene is TRBJ2-3, the V gene TRBV7-2, with 13 positions matching TRBD2. J was trimmed by 4 bases and V by 4 bases; bases with no gene match: 5. This CDR3 comprises 16 residues. CDR1 is SGHTA and CDR2 is FQGNSA in the germline V gene. The CDR3 sequence is CASSSGLAGKADTQYF. CDR3 DNA sequence: TGTGCCAGCAGCTCGGGACTAGCGGGAAAGGCAGATACGCAGTATTTT.

The genes are TRBV7-2 and TRBJ2-4; D call uncertain. V dropped 5 bases and J dropped 0 bases, with 17 bases sitting between them. The CDR3 totals 17 residues. Germline-derived CDR1 and CDR2 are SGHTA and FQGNSA. The CDR3 region has the DNA TGTGCCAGCAGCGCAGAGAGCAGTTCCTTAGCCAAAAACATTCAGTACTTC. The encoded protein is CASSAESSSLAKNIQYF.

The CDR3 coding sequence is TGTGCCACGACTGACAGGGCCGAGCAGTACTTC. This encodes CATTDRAEQYF. V gene TRBV6-1 combines with J gene TRBJ2-7; 7 nucleotides align to TRBD1. Germline V lookup: CDR1 MNHNS, CDR2 SASEGT. The CDR3 consists of 11 residues. V lost 10 bases and J lost 6; bases outside the gene matches: 6.

The chain uses TRBV25-1 and TRBJ2-1; D is perhaps TRBD1 or TRBD2 (6 bases each). V lost 5 bases and J lost 0, with 11 bases in between. CDR1 and CDR2 (germline): MGHDK, SYGVNS. This CDR3 has 15 residues. CDR3 loop: CASSLGGGSYNEQFF. The CDR3 region has the DNA TGTGCCAGCAGTCTCGGGGGCGGCTCCTACAATGAGCAGTTCTTC.

The rearrangement joins TRBV6-5 to TRBJ2-3; 9 bases are a match to TRBD2. The germline V gene has CDR1 MNHEY and CDR2 SVGAGI. J gave up 4 bases and V 5 bases, and 4 bases lay outside the gene matches. The CDR3 loop spans 14 amino acids. The CDR3 reads CASSGLAGADTQYF. The CDR3 DNA sequence: TGTGCCAGCAGTGGGTTAGCGGGAGCAGATACGCAGTATTTT.

This sequence joins TRBV5-1 and TRBJ2-2, with 9 bases fitting TRBD1. After removal of 3 bases from V and 3 bases from J, the junction contained 3 bases not matched to a gene. Germline loops: CDR1 SGHRS, CDR2 YFSETQ. The CDR3 contains 15 residues. The CDR3 DNA follows: TGCGCCAGCAGCTCCGGGACAGGGCACACCGGGGAGCTGTTTTTT. Protein sequence: CASSSGTGHTGELFF.

This chain joins TRBV29-1 and TRBJ2-5; D may be TRBD2 (5 bases). This CDR3 comprises 14 residues. The V and J ends lost 5 bases and 5 bases respectively, with 18 bases between them. In germline, CDR1 is SQVTM, CDR2 ANQGSEA. The CDR3 here is CSVFFPYTGETQYF. Written as DNA, the CDR3 is TGCAGCGTTTTTTTTCCTTACACGGGGGAGACCCAGTACTTC.

The rearrangement links TRBV30 to TRBJ1-2, with D unresolved. This CDR3 spans 13 amino acids. The germline V and J ends were trimmed by 5 bases and 5 bases, with 15 bases remaining between them. Germline assignment: CDR1 GTSNPN and CDR2 SVGIG (reference sequence). CDR3 sequence (DNA): TGTGCCTGGTCCCCCGGGTTCGAGTATGGCTACACCTTC. Protein sequence: CAWSPGFEYGYTF. The complete variable domain, with remaining parts taken from reference TRBV30 and TRBJ1-2, reads SQTIHQWPATLVQPVGSPLSLECTVEGTSNPNLYWYRQAAGRGLQLLFYSVGIGQISSEVPQNLSASRPQDRQFILSSKKLLLSDSGFYLCAWSPGFEYGYTFGSGTRLTVV.

This clone was counted only a few times. This chain joins TRBV28 and TRBJ2-5; D is possibly TRBD1 or TRBD2 (5 bases each). There are 13 residues in the CDR3. Germline CDR1 MDHEN, CDR2 SYDVKM. The V gene lost 5 bases and the J gene lost 5 bases, with 12 bases spanning the gap. The CDR3 reads CASSPGTSETQYF. CDR3 coding DNA: TGTGCCAGCAGTCCAGGGACCTCCGAGACCCAGTACTTC. Filled out from reference TRBV28 and TRBJ2-5, the complete variable domain reads DVKVTQSSRYLVKRTGEKVFLECVQDMDHENMFWYRQDPGLGLRLIYFSYDVKMKEKGDIPEGYSVSREKKERFSLILESASTNQTSMYLCASSPGTSETQYFGPGTRLLVL.

This clone has a handful of counts. The rearrangement uses TRBV7-2 and TRBJ2-1; 13 bases match TRBD2. V lost 4 bases, J lost 10 bases, and 19 bases stayed unmatched. Germline V gene sequence: CDR1 SGHTA, CDR2 FQGNSA. CDR3 length: 19 amino acids. This CDR3 is CASSSETTSGRRVSWEQFF. The CDR3 DNA reads TGTGCCAGCAGCTCCGAGACGACTAGCGGGAGGAGAGTTTCGTGGGAGCAGTTCTTC.

This clone has a handful of counts. The gene calls are TRBV6-6 and TRBJ2-2, with TRBD1 as a possible D gene (5 bases). CDR1 and CDR2 from the germline V gene are MNHNY and SVGAGI (reference sequence). The CDR3 consists of 14 residues. V was trimmed by 7 bases and J by 0 bases, leaving 9 bases between them. The CDR3 DNA follows: TGTGCCAGCACTAGGACACCGAACACCGGGGAGCTGTTTTTT. Residues: CASTRTPNTGELFF.

V and J are TRBV4-1 and TRBJ2-3; the D gene is possibly TRBD2 (5 bases). Trimming cost V 1 base and J 4 bases, with 24 bases left between them. The CDR3 has 19 residues. Per germline, CDR1 MGHRA and CDR2 YSYEKL. CDR3 bases: TGCGCCAGCAGCCAAGCCCCACCCGGGCGGGCTGTTGTCGCAGATACGCAGTATTTT. Its translation: CASSQAPPGRAVVADTQYF.

This clone was counted only a few times. The chain uses TRBV5-6 and TRBJ2-5; D gene uncertain. V was shortened by 4 bases and J by 4 bases, with 17 bases between the two germline ends. Germline CDR1 and CDR2: SGHDT and YYEEEE. This CDR3 is 15 amino acids long. CDR3 sequence reads: CASSPLAETGETQYF. The CDR3 coding sequence is TGTGCCAGCAGCCCGCTGGCCGAAACGGGAGAGACCCAGTACTTC.